A selection of T cell receptor beta chains follows, all from one sample in a study of T cell responses to AZD1222 COVID-19 vaccine. Using immunoSEQ multiplex PCR, the repertoire was profiled, and TCRdb retains in-frame clones only, with some absent. This table holds about 140,000 clones, about 90% found once. Here the sequenced sample was peripheral blood, taken 28 days after the second AZD1222 dose. These receptors were taken from an adult who received the AZD1222 COVID-19 vaccine. Each CDR3 is given with its conserved first and last residue. Clone size is stated in some rows and not others, as once, few, many or a class when expanded.

cdr3_length j_call clone_size v_call cdr3_aa
12 TRBJ1-2 once TRBV7-8 CASSPHNYGYTF
15 TRBJ1-1 . TRBV15 CATSRDYGTNTEAFF
13 TRBJ1-2 . TRBV19 CASSRTGNPGYTF
14 TRBJ2-5 . TRBV20-1 CSASGQAYQETQYF
14 TRBJ1-1 . TRBV19 CASIWTGGKTEAFF
12 TRBJ1-1 . TRBV19 CASSIFGTEAFF
15 TRBJ1-5 . TRBV4-1 CASSQGQGTIGPQHF
17 TRBJ1-2 . TRBV5-1 CASSLGLRAREGFGYTF
14 TRBJ2-7 . TRBV7-9 CASSYPVGSYEQYF
14 TRBJ2-5 . TRBV19 CASGPSGRGETQYF
15 TRBJ2-2 . TRBV7-2 CASSADRGSTGELFF
15 TRBJ2-1 . TRBV7-7 CASSLGLARDNEQFF
10 TRBJ2-1 . TRBV20-1 CSAKGNEQFF
12 TRBJ2-5 . TRBV12-3/TRBV12-4 CASSTEGETQYF
15 TRBJ1-1 . TRBV18 CASSPAGFASTEAFF
13 TRBJ1-6 . TRBV7-8 CASSGQNNSPLHF
13 TRBJ1-6 once TRBV27 CARLGDNNSPLHF
14 TRBJ2-3 . TRBV9 CASSVVSASDTQYF
14 TRBJ2-5 . TRBV11-1 CASSRRQPRETQYF
14 TRBJ2-7 . TRBV10-1 CASNTGTGSYEQYF
15 TRBJ2-1 . TRBV7-3 CASGTGGSSYNEQFF
14 TRBJ1-1 . TRBV14 CASSQDRGTSEAFF
17 TRBJ2-2 . TRBV4-1 CASSLPPGGKVPGELFF
15 TRBJ2-5 . TRBV5-6 CASSLEGSGRETQYF
15 TRBJ1-2 . TRBV6-2/TRBV6-3 CASSYPGTGNYGYTF
15 TRBJ2-7 . TRBV3-1/TRBV3-2 CASSSQGKGYYEQYF
16 TRBJ1-5 . TRBV19 CASMREAARDNQPQHF
15 TRBJ2-1 . TRBV2 CASSDGRGAYNEQFF
15 TRBJ1-3 . TRBV9 CASDPTGDDGNTIYF
16 TRBJ2-3 . TRBV21-1 CASKCSPGLRTDTQYF